This T cell receptor beta chain was identified during a study of blood T cell repertoires in COVID-19. Study overall: T cells, B-cell-depleted T cells, or PBMCs provided the cDNA or gDNA that served as material.

CDR1 and CDR2 (germline): LGHDT, YNNKEL (reference sequence). CDR3 size: 18 residues. Trimming removed 0 bases from V and 3 bases from J, with 17 bases in between. The authors' processing: The authors estimated nucleated cell counts from reference gene primer amplification. The data were produced by immunoSEQ multiplex PCR, yet TCRdb's version contains in-frame clones alone and is incomplete. Clonal size and the V and J genes are those of that table, whereas D and trimming came from the DNA. The sample lists about 96,000 clones, 70% to 85% seen once, with roughly 17% in the top ten. V usage is TRBV3-1 (or the pseudogene TRBV3-2) and J usage is TRBJ1-4; no firm D call. The sample taken for sequencing was peripheral blood. This clonotype was sampled from a woman aged 55-70 years with acute or convalescent COVID-19. CDR3 DNA: TGTGCCAGCAGCCAAGATTTGACACCCCACATAGCTAATGAAAAACTGTTTTTT. Its protein product is CASSQDLTPHIANEKLFF.